This T cell receptor beta chain was sequenced for a study of identifying expanded T cells in peripheral blood. The CDR3 length is 15 residues. From germline, CDR1 is MNHNY and CDR2 SVGAGI (reference sequence). Trimming cost V 5 bases and J 0 bases, with 11 bases left between them. Sequencing was performed with immunoSEQ multiplex PCR; in TCRdb, only in-frame clones are kept and a portion is missing. The table records tens of thousands of clones, approximately 80% of them present only once. This TCR derives from a person aged 18 to 75 in good health. The chain carries TRBV6-6 and TRBJ2-1; D remains unclear. The sample was blood. The chain's CDR3 is CASSPVSSSYNEQFF. In DNA, the CDR3 is TGTGCCAGCAGTCCAGTTTCCAGCTCCTACAATGAGCAGTTCTTC.